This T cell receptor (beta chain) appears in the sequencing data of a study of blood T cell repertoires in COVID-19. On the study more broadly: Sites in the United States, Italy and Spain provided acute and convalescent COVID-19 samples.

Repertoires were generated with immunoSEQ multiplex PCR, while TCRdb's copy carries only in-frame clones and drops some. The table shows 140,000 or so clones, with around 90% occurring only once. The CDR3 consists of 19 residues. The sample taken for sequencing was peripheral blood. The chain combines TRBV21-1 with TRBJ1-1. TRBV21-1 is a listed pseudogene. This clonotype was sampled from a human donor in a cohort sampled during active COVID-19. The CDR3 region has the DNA TGTGCCAGCACCCCGAGGGGGGGGACTACAGGGATGGAGAACACTGAAGCTTTCTTT. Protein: CASTPRGGTTGMENTEAFF.